Listed below are T cell receptor beta chains from one sample, sequenced in a study of shared clonotypes between healthy human individuals. Only in-frame clones appear in the TCRdb table, and some are missing; sequencing was by immunoSEQ multiplex PCR. Counted here are roughly 520,000 clones, more than 95% occurring once; the ten biggest clones make up about 0.059%. Sequences were obtained from naive CD4+ T cells sorted from blood. The origin of the receptors is a woman aged 25 to 39 in good health. Each CDR3 is given with its conserved first and last residue. The D gene is left open where the match is weak. Part of the rows lack a size; the others show once, few, many or a class for expanded clones.

J gene,clone size,D gene,V gene,CDR3 protein,CDR3 DNA
TRBJ2-7,.,.,TRBV27,CASSLARRAHEQYF,TGTGCCAGCAGTTTGGCTAGGCGAGCCCACGAGCAGTACTTC
TRBJ2-7,.,TRBD2,TRBV5-1,CASSATSDAYEQYF,TGCGCCAGCAGCGCCACTAGCGACGCCTACGAGCAGTACTTC
TRBJ1-1,.,.,TRBV20-1,CSALQDTEAFF,TGCAGTGCTCTGCAGGACACTGAAGCTTTCTTT
TRBJ2-7,.,TRBD2,TRBV18,CASSPASGDSYEQYF,TGTGCCAGCTCACCCGCTAGCGGGGACTCCTACGAGCAGTACTTC
TRBJ1-2,few,.,TRBV28,CASSTGPYGYTF,TGTGCCAGCAGTACAGGTCCCTATGGCTACACCTTC
TRBJ2-3,.,TRBD2,TRBV5-1,CASSSLAGGPDTQYF,TGCGCCAGCAGCTCCTTAGCGGGAGGGCCAGATACGCAGTATTTT
TRBJ2-7,.,TRBD2,TRBV13,CASSLGGLAGVGYEQYF,TGTGCCAGCAGCTTGGGCGGACTAGCGGGAGTAGGGTACGAGCAGTACTTC
TRBJ2-3,.,.,TRBV29-1,CSSRISQQRSDTQYF,TGCAGTTCTAGAATTAGTCAGCAAAGGTCAGATACGCAGTATTTT
TRBJ2-7,.,TRBD2,TRBV29-1,CSVGGGTTSYEQYF,TGCAGCGTTGGGGGCGGGACTACCTCCTACGAGCAGTACTTC
TRBJ1-2,once,.,TRBV28,CASSYGQYYGYTF,TGTGCCAGCAGTTATGGACAGTACTATGGCTACACCTTC
TRBJ2-1,.,TRBD2,TRBV28,CASSLSTGGSYNEQFF,TGTGCCAGCAGTTTATCGACGGGGGGCTCCTACAATGAGCAGTTCTTC
TRBJ2-7,once,.,TRBV6-1,CASSAPSYEQYF,TGTGCCAGCAGTGCCCCCTCCTACGAGCAGTACTTC
TRBJ2-3,.,.,TRBV28,CASSPPRQGGTDTQYF,TGTGCCAGCAGTCCGCCCCGCCAGGGAGGCACAGATACGCAGTATTTT
TRBJ2-1,.,TRBD2,TRBV7-9,CASSSGLGFNEQFF,TGTGCCAGCAGCTCGGGACTAGGGTTCAATGAGCAGTTCTTC
TRBJ1-4,.,.,TRBV5-1,CASSLGQPTNEKLFF,TGCGCCAGCAGCTTGGGTCAGCCAACTAATGAAAAACTGTTTTTT
TRBJ1-1,.,.,TRBV7-9,CASSLFTGNTEAFF,TGTGCCAGCAGCTTATTTACGGGGAACACTGAAGCTTTCTTT
TRBJ1-2,.,.,TRBV6-6,CASTGSGGGYTF,TGTGCCAGCACCGGGTCCGGCGGGGGCTACACCTTC
TRBJ2-7,.,TRBD1,TRBV28,CASSFPGQEASYEQYF,TGTGCCAGCAGTTTTCCCGGACAGGAGGCCTCCTACGAGCAGTACTTC
TRBJ2-2,.,TRBD2,TRBV2,CASSPRLAGTGELFF,TGTGCCAGCAGTCCAAGACTAGCAGGAACCGGGGAGCTGTTTTTT
TRBJ2-5,.,TRBD2,TRBV14,CASSPPWGGETQYF,TGTGCCAGCAGCCCTCCCTGGGGAGGGGAGACCCAGTACTTC
TRBJ1-3,.,TRBD1,TRBV19,CASSGTGTARRNTIYF,TGTGCCAGTAGTGGCACCGGGACAGCGAGGAGAAACACCATATATTTT
TRBJ2-2,.,.,TRBV6-6,CASSYNLDGELFF,TGTGCCAGCAGTTACAATTTGGACGGGGAGCTGTTTTTT
TRBJ2-7,.,.,TRBV11-2,CASSLGRRSSYEQYF,TGTGCCAGCAGCTTAGGGAGGCGGAGCTCCTACGAGCAGTACTTC
TRBJ1-6,.,TRBD1,TRBV15,CATSRATGVNSPLHF,TGTGCCACCAGCAGGGCGACAGGGGTCAATTCACCCCTCCACTTT
TRBJ2-1,.,TRBD2,TRBV2,CASTSGGRGFYNEQFF,TGTGCCAGCACCTCGGGAGGGAGGGGTTTTTACAATGAGCAGTTCTTC
TRBJ2-7,.,.,TRBV7-9,CASSLQGYEQYF,TGTGCCAGCAGCTTACAGGGCTACGAGCAGTACTTC
TRBJ2-5,once,.,TRBV11-2,CASSRIGEETQYF,TGTGCCAGCAGCCGAATCGGCGAAGAGACCCAGTACTTC
TRBJ2-1,.,.,TRBV4-1,CASSQVPEISGTSSYNEQFF,TGCGCCAGCAGCCAAGTGCCGGAGATTAGCGGCACGAGCTCCTACAATGAGCAGTTCTTC
TRBJ2-7,.,TRBD1,TRBV7-9,CASSPRPGTGEYEQYF,TGTGCCAGCAGCCCCCGACCCGGGACAGGGGAGTACGAGCAGTACTTC